These T cell receptor beta chains were read from a single sample in a study of CD8 T cells in ankylosing spondylitis. TCRdb processed the 5' RACE reads anew with MiXCR; each CDR3 protein has one entry. This sample has under 200,000 distinct CDR3 sequences, with around a tenth found just once. The sequencing input was blood, either unsorted or a sorted T cell fraction (not recorded which). Receptors originate from a male donor with ankylosing spondylitis or in good health (not recorded which). CDR3s include the opening cysteine and the closing phenylalanine or tryptophan. A D gene is named only where the DNA matches it firmly. Size tells how often a clone was seen (once, few, many) or the class of an expanded clone, and some rows leave it out.

clone_size j_call d_call v_call cdr3_length cdr3_aa cdr3_nt
many TRBJ2-7 TRBD2 TRBV9 14 CASSRGGSSYEQYF TGTGCCAGCAGCCGGGGGGGGAGCTCCTACGAGCAGTACTTC
- TRBJ2-5 - TRBV9 13 CASSVVDQETQYF TGTGCCAGCAGCGTAGTGGACCAAGAGACCCAGTACTTC
few TRBJ2-1 TRBD2 TRBV9 15 CASSVASGDYNEQFF TGTGCCAGCAGCGTAGCAAGCGGGGATTACAATGAGCAGTTCTTC
few TRBJ1-2 - TRBV20-1 13 CSASRPTNYGYTF TGCAGTGCTAGTCGACCGACTAACTATGGCTACACCTTC
many TRBJ2-2 TRBD1 TRBV20-1 18 CSATAGDGTGDLAGELFF TGCAGTGCTACGGCCGGCGACGGGACAGGGGATTTGGCCGGGGAGCTGTTTTTT
many TRBJ2-1 - TRBV25-1 15 CASSEVSRLGNEQFF TGTGCCAGCAGTGAAGTGTCGAGACTAGGAAATGAGCAGTTCTTC
few TRBJ1-2 TRBD1 TRBV12-3/TRBV12-4 13 CASTLGTGRGYTF TGTGCCAGCACCCTCGGGACAGGGCGTGGCTACACCTTC
few TRBJ2-7 - TRBV29-1 11 CSVVPPREQYF TGCAGCGTTGTCCCCCCGAGGGAGCAGTACTTC
- TRBJ2-1 TRBD1 TRBV19 15 CASSTGQGNYNEQFF TGTGCCAGTAGTACCGGACAGGGGAATTACAATGAGCAGTTCTTC
many TRBJ1-2 - TRBV5-6 16 CASSLFDGAEIYGYTF TGTGCCAGCAGCTTGTTTGACGGAGCAGAAATCTATGGCTACACCTTC
many TRBJ1-1 TRBD1 TRBV7-9 19 CASSAGQGLSSYINTEAFF TGTGCCAGCAGCGCGGGACAGGGTCTTTCCTCTTATATCAACACTGAAGCTTTCTTT
few TRBJ1-2 TRBD1 TRBV18 17 CASSPFAPGGASYGYTF TGTGCCAGCTCACCATTTGCTCCAGGGGGCGCGTCTTATGGCTACACCTTC
many TRBJ1-5 - TRBV12-3/TRBV12-4 13 CASSSMRNQPQHF TGTGCCAGCAGTTCTATGCGCAATCAGCCCCAGCATTTT
many TRBJ2-7 - TRBV5-1 15 CASSLPGGRTYEQYF TGCGCCAGCAGCCTGCCCGGGGGCCGTACCTACGAGCAGTACTTC
many TRBJ2-1 TRBD2 TRBV5-1 18 CASSGTSGGVSSYNEQFF TGCGCCAGCAGCGGGACTAGCGGGGGGGTTAGCTCCTACAATGAGCAGTTCTTC
few TRBJ2-3 TRBD2 TRBV9 16 CASSSHSGASTDTQYF TGTGCCAGCAGCTCTCATAGCGGGGCCAGCACAGATACGCAGTATTTT
- TRBJ1-1 - TRBV19 15 CASSSHGGGDTEAFF TGTGCCAGTAGTTCGCACGGGGGTGGAGACACTGAAGCTTTCTTT
many TRBJ1-1 - TRBV5-1 12 CASSDGGFEAFF TGCGCCAGCAGCGATGGGGGGTTTGAAGCTTTCTTT
many TRBJ1-5 - TRBV5-5 15 CASSRDGYSNQPQHF TGTGCCAGCAGCCGGGACGGGTATAGCAATCAGCCCCAGCATTTT
few TRBJ2-2 - TRBV20-1 15 CSARALALGAGELFF TGCAGTGCTAGAGCATTGGCGTTAGGGGCCGGGGAGCTGTTTTTT
- TRBJ2-3 TRBD2 TRBV7-8 18 CASSVRGSGGQSTDTQYF TGTGCCAGCAGCGTAAGGGGTAGCGGGGGACAGAGCACAGATACGCAGTATTTT
many TRBJ2-2 - TRBV15 12 CATSVITGELFF TGTGCCACCAGCGTAATCACCGGGGAGCTGTTTTTT
many TRBJ2-7 - TRBV4-2 14 CASSQEKTLREQYF TGTGCCAGCAGCCAAGAAAAGACTCTTAGGGAGCAGTACTTC
- TRBJ2-2 - TRBV6-1 14 CASLGGVGAGELFF TGTGCCAGCTTGGGAGGAGTGGGGGCCGGGGAGCTGTTTTTT
- TRBJ2-1 TRBD2 TRBV9 20 CASSVVWTSGTGGGYNEQFF TGTGCCAGCAGCGTAGTCTGGACTAGCGGCACTGGGGGTGGCTACAATGAGCAGTTCTTC
many TRBJ1-4 TRBD1 TRBV28 15 CASSSGQGKNEKLFF TGTGCCAGCAGTTCGGGACAGGGGAAAAATGAAAAACTGTTTTTT
- TRBJ2-7 - TRBV7-9 15 CASSLGGSSPYEQYF TGTGCCAGCAGCTTAGGAGGTTCCTCCCCGTACGAGCAGTACTTC
few TRBJ1-5 - TRBV7-8 15 CASSLGPYSNQPQHF TGTGCCAGCAGCTTAGGCCCCTATAGCAATCAGCCCCAGCATTTT
few TRBJ2-1 TRBD1 TRBV6-5 18 CASSYSPSRDRGDNEQFF TGTGCCAGCAGTTACTCCCCCAGCCGGGACAGGGGGGATAATGAGCAGTTCTTC
many TRBJ2-2 TRBD1 TRBV4-3 16 CASSQDRQGRSGELFF TGCGCCAGCAGCCAAGATCGACAGGGAAGGTCCGGGGAGCTGTTTTTT
many TRBJ2-1 - TRBV6-1 16 CASSESSAAYYNEQFF TGTGCCAGCAGTGAGAGTAGTGCAGCCTACTACAATGAGCAGTTCTTC
many TRBJ2-1 - TRBV6-1 15 CASSGVGLHINEQFF TGTGCCAGCAGTGGGGTTGGCTTGCATATAAATGAGCAGTTCTTC